This is a list of T cell receptor beta chains from one sample in a study of blood T cells in healthy people across ages. TCRdb re-called the 5' RACE reads through MiXCR, storing one row per CDR3 protein. The data hold 660,000 or so distinct CDR3 sequences, with around three fifths observed a single time. What was sequenced was blood. Receptors were obtained from a man in his sixties in good health. Both conserved end residues are trimmed from each CDR3. The order of the fields is D gene, V gene, clone size, CDR3 protein. A D gene is named only where the DNA matches it firmly. Not all rows give a size; the values are once, few, many and, for expanded clones, a class.

>.|TRBV4-1|.
ASSQLLGRVPG
>.|TRBV3-1|.
ASSLKLDGYGYT
>.|TRBV6-2/TRBV6-3|.
ASKTAGETQY
>.|TRBV7-2|.
ASSLVVNGEKLF
>.|TRBV29-1|.
SVDSFGDIQY
>TRBD2|TRBV5-5|.
ASSLVVSGGDYEQY
>.|TRBV27|.
ASSYSLEVWDYGYT
>.|TRBV20-1|.
SARDGGTPDSYEQY
>.|TRBV7-2|.
ASSLGYGNEKLF
>.|TRBV5-1|few
ASSPGGAEQPQH
>.|TRBV5-6|.
ASSLSGLSYEQY
>TRBD2|TRBV29-1|.
SVLGLAGWSAQY
>.|TRBV29-1|few
SVEEGGGYT
>TRBD2|TRBV12-3/TRBV12-4|.
ASSSGSSGGVDEQF
>.|TRBV7-2|.
ASAEQVTGELF
>TRBD1|TRBV4-1|.
ASSQPRQGETQY
>.|TRBV20-1|.
SATPGGTNYGYT
>.|TRBV20-1|.
SARDSRQDEKLF
>TRBD2|TRBV3-1|.
ASSQKRGAVYNEQF
>.|TRBV20-1|.
SATQGVQETQY
>TRBD2|TRBV10-3|few
AIRDSGGLRNSYNEQF
>.|TRBV6-6|.
ASIRGAQETQY
>.|TRBV21-1|.
ASSGVRGGGAASPLH
>TRBD1|TRBV10-3|.
ATGDRKNIQY
>.|TRBV9|.
ASSVDGNEQF
>TRBD1|TRBV6-6|.
ASSSTGGQPQH
>TRBD1|TRBV5-6|.
ASERDRGDSEQY
>TRBD2|TRBV12-3/TRBV12-4|few
ASTSPPGLAGGQGSDTQY
>.|TRBV21-1|.
ASSNRLAGGIYEQY
>.|TRBV20-1|.
SARIQETQY
>TRBD1|TRBV7-2|.
ASSKRGQGLFYNEQY
>TRBD1|TRBV9|.
ASSAGGVGTEAF
>.|TRBV12-3/TRBV12-4|.
ASSGWAQETQY
>TRBD2|TRBV4-1|few
ASSPRPSGGSTDTQY
>.|TRBV7-2|.
ASSLEGGYGELF
>TRBD1|TRBV7-9|.
ATQTGAEAF
>TRBD1|TRBV3-1|few
ASSQGTEGATYNEQF
>TRBD1|TRBV6-1|few
ASSLIQGTGANVLT
>TRBD1|TRBV3-1|few
ASSPNYRQGVLSGANVLT
>.|TRBV12-3/TRBV12-4|.
ASSDRRGDQPQH
>TRBD2|TRBV29-1|.
SVESGGWKTQY
>.|TRBV18|.
ASSPRQDFYEQY
>.|TRBV5-1|few
ASSSGTLTDTQY